The clone carrying this T cell receptor (beta chain) was seen a few times. V lost 0 bases to trimming and J lost 8 bases, with 10 bases between them. The germline V gene has CDR1 KGHSH and CDR2 LQKENI. The CDR3 contains 13 residues. Assay used: immunoSEQ multiplex PCR; TCRdb lists only in-frame clones, some missing. The data show about 54,000 clones, approximately 90% seen once. This sample stems from a study of OX40 agonist ivuxolimab in advanced cancers. The material was CD4+ or CD8+ T cells sorted from blood, obtained in a trial of the OX40 agonist ivuxolimab. The chain employs TRBV18 and TRBJ1-2; possible D gene TRBD1, 6 bases. This sequence originates from an adult with an advanced solid tumor such as melanoma, head and neck, liver or kidney cancer. The CDR3 loop is CASSPPWGQGYTF. In nucleotides, the CDR3 is TGTGCCAGCTCACCACCGTGGGGGCAAGGCTACACCTTC.